Shown below are 8 T cell receptor beta chains from a single sample sequenced in a study of T cells in Graves' hyperthyroidism and ophthalmopathy. What was amplified from RNA transcripts were TCR beta CDR3 regions. The study used the HTBI primer set for a first-round RT-PCR of the TCR CDR3. One entry per CDR3 protein, called by TCRdb with MiXCR from the multiplex PCR reads. The repertoire consists of approximately 620,000 distinct CDR3 sequences, with 14% occurring once and the leading ten covering 4.5% to 6%. Sequenced input: blood. All receptors come from a woman aged 30 to 39 with Graves' hyperthyroidism that later progressed to Graves' ophthalmopathy.

This clonotype was recorded at least ten times. The chain carries TRBV6-1 and TRBJ1-2, with a weak D call TRBD1 (5 bases). Germline CDR1 is MNHNS and CDR2 is SASEGT. Trimming stripped 0 bases from V and 8 bases from J, with 13 bases between. CDR3 size: 14 residues. Here the CDR3 reads CASSEARGVRGYTF. DNA of the CDR3: TGTGCCAGCAGTGAAGCGCGGGGGGTGCGAGGCTACACCTTC.

Details on this clonotype: One junction end disagrees with the germline gene, perhaps due to a read error. The chain combines TRBV7-2 with TRBJ2-1; D is possibly TRBD2 (5 bases). Germline-derived CDR1 and CDR2 are SGHTA and FQGNSA. CDR3 size: 14 residues. The CDR3 loop is CASSLGGVSNEQLF. CDR3 nucleotide sequence: TGTGCCAGCAGCTTAGGGGGAGTGAGCAATGAGCAGCTCTTC.

J is TRBJ2-3 and V is TRBV19; D uncertain. Germline assignment: CDR1 LNHDA and CDR2 SQIVND (reference sequence). Trimming stripped 6 bases from V and 4 bases from J, with 11 bases between. The CDR3 runs 13 residues. The chain's CDR3 is CASSAEISDTQYF. The CDR3 nucleotides are TGTGCCAGTAGCGCCGAAATCTCAGATACGCAGTATTTT. The complete variable domain, with remaining parts taken from reference TRBV19 and TRBJ2-3, reads DGGITQSPKYLFRKEGQNVTLSCEQNLNHDAMYWYRQDPGQGLRLIYYSQIVNDFQKGDIAEGYSVSREKKESFPLTVTSAQKNPTAFYLCASSAEISDTQYFGPGTRLTVL.

At least ten counts were recorded for this clonotype. The CDR3 protein is CSAPGGVGNTIYF. CDR3 coding DNA: TGCAGTGCTCCAGGGGGGGTTGGAAACACCATATATTTT. The chain joins TRBV20-1 to TRBJ1-3; TRBD1 matches at 7 bases. The CDR3 covers 13 residues. The germline V gene has CDR1 DFQATT and CDR2 SNEGSKA (reference sequence). J was trimmed by 3 bases and V by 5 bases; bases with no gene match: 4.

The V call is TRBV6-1, the J call TRBJ1-5; possibly TRBD1 for D (5 bases). The ends were cut back, 5 bases at V and 5 bases at J, with 13 bases in the middle. Per germline, CDR1 MNHNS and CDR2 SASEGT. The CDR3 has 14 amino acids. CDR3: CASSSAQGDQPQHF. In nucleotides, the CDR3 is TGTGCCAGCAGTAGCGCTCAGGGAGATCAGCCCCAGCATTTT.

This clonotype has only a few counts. CDR3 nucleotide sequence: TGCGCCAGCAGCTTGGCGGGAGGGCCTTCGAACATTCAGTACTTC. It codes for CASSLAGGPSNIQYF. This chain joins TRBV5-1 and TRBJ2-4, with 8 nucleotides matching TRBD2. The CDR3 length is 15 residues. Germline-derived CDR1 and CDR2 are SGHRS and YFSETQ. J was trimmed by 7 bases and V by 0 bases; bases with no gene match: 6.

The table lists this clonotype with a few counts. The rearrangement joins TRBV7-9 to TRBJ2-1; D call uncertain. The CDR3 runs to 12 residues. The germline gives CDR1 SEHNR, CDR2 FQNEAQ (reference sequence). V was pared by 5 bases and J by 8 bases, with 10 bases between. CDR3 bases: TGTGCCAGCAGCACCAGCGTCTATGAGCAGTTCTTC. It is translated as CASSTSVYEQFF.

This clonotype appeared a few times. CDR3 nucleotide sequence: TGTGCCTGGAGTCCCGACTGGATCTCCTACGAGCAGTACTTC. The encoded protein is CAWSPDWISYEQYF. The V and J genes are TRBV30 and TRBJ2-7; no firm D call. V lost 2 bases, J lost 0 bases, and 11 bases lay in between. CDR1 is GTSNPN and CDR2 is SVGIG in the germline V gene (reference sequence). This CDR3 region has 14 residues.